Below are 16 T cell receptor beta chains sequenced from a single sample in a study of cytomegalovirus exposure and HLA in healthy donors. The primer mix had 60 Vbeta and 13 Jbeta primers. Libraries were prepared by immunoSEQ multiplex PCR; TCRdb keeps only in-frame clonotypes and omits some of them. In total, the table holds approximately 47,000 clones. The sequenced material came from PBMCs. The receptors here all came from a male donor in good health and CMV-seronegative.

The V gene is TRBV4-1, the J gene TRBJ1-3; D might be TRBD1 (5 bases). This CDR3 is 18 amino acids long. Germline CDR1 is MGHRA and CDR2 is YSYEKL. Deletions cut 4 bases from V and 4 bases from J, with 23 bases between. The chain's CDR3 is CASSLLPRGGESGNTIYF. DNA of the CDR3: TGCGCCAGCAGCCTCCTTCCCCGGGGGGGAGAATCGGGAAACACCATATATTTT.

The chain is built from TRBV4-3 and TRBJ1-2; no reliable D call. Germline loops: CDR1 LGHNA, CDR2 YSLEER. V shed 0 bases and J shed 4 bases, with 9 bases lying between them. The CDR3 consists of 14 residues. CDR3 DNA: TGCGCCAGCAGCCAAGAACGGGTCCGCTATGGCTACACCTTC. Translated: CASSQERVRYGYTF.

CDR3 bases: TGTGCCAGCAGCTTGGGGGGCCAGGGGGGCTACGAGCAGTACTTC. Translation gives CASSLGGQGGYEQYF. V usage is TRBV5-8 and J usage is TRBJ2-7, with a possible D match to TRBD1 (7 bases). V lost 0 bases to trimming and J lost 3 bases, with 13 bases between them. The germline V gene encodes CDR1 SGHTS and CDR2 YDEGEE. The CDR3 extends over 15 amino acids.

V is TRBV2 and J is TRBJ1-1, with D unresolved. This CDR3 is built from 13 residues. Germline CDR1 reads SNHLY; CDR2 reads FYNNEI. V shed 4 bases and J shed 2 bases, with 8 bases lying between them. Here the CDR3 reads CASSGQINTEAFF. The CDR3 DNA is TGTGCCAGCAGTGGGCAGATAAACACTGAAGCTTTCTTT.

The chain couples TRBV4-3 to TRBJ1-2; D call uncertain. Germline CDR1 is LGHNA and CDR2 is YSLEER. This CDR3 has 15 residues. V was pared by 4 bases and J by 3 bases, with 15 bases between. The CDR3, as DNA: TGCGCCAGCAGCCCCCGACCGGGTCGAGACTATGGCTACACCTTC. It encodes CASSPRPGRDYGYTF.

The chain has TRBV19 and TRBJ1-1, with D possibly matching TRBD1 (6 bases). CDR1 is LNHDA and CDR2 is SQIVND in the germline V gene (reference sequence). This CDR3 contains 15 residues. Trimming pared 5 bases from V and 1 base from J, leaving 14 bases between. CDR3 sequence: CASSPRQTGNTEAFF. The CDR3 DNA reads TGTGCCAGTAGTCCCCGTCAGACAGGGAACACTGAAGCTTTCTTT.

The CDR3 DNA is TGCGCCAGCAGCCAAGACCGGGATGCTTTCTTT. Translation gives CASSQDRDAFF. The J gene is TRBJ1-1, the V gene TRBV4-1; no reliable D call. Trimming left V 0 bases short and J 11 bases short, with 7 bases between. CDR3 length equals 11 residues. Germline V gene data show CDR1 as MGHRA and CDR2 as YSYEKL.

The V call is TRBV27, the J call TRBJ2-7, with a possible D match to TRBD1 (5 bases). Germline V CDR1 and CDR2: MNHEY, SMNVEV (reference sequence). V lost 3 bases and J 4 bases, leaving 10 bases between the germline ends. This CDR3 region has 13 residues. In DNA, the CDR3 is TGTGCCAGCAGTTTTGCCAAGGGGTACGAGCAGTACTTC. It yields the protein CASSFAKGYEQYF.

V is TRBV4-1 and J is TRBJ2-3; perhaps TRBD2 as D (5 bases). This CDR3 is built from 15 residues. V lost 1 base, J lost 4 bases, and 12 bases lay in between. Germline values: CDR1 MGHRA, CDR2 YSYEKL. The CDR3 DNA reads as TGCGCCAGCAGCCAAGTAGCGATTTCGGCAGATACGCAGTATTTT. Translating gives CASSQVAISADTQYF.

The chain links TRBV6-5 to TRBJ2-1; 10 positions match TRBD2. Germline CDR1 and CDR2: MNHEY and SVGAGI. CDR3 length equals 16 residues. Trimming took 4 bases from V and 5 from J; bases not matched to a gene: 8. In nucleotides, the CDR3 is TGTGCCAGCAGTTGGAGCGGGGGGGCCGGTGACAATGAGCAGTTCTTC. Amino acids: CASSWSGGAGDNEQFF.

This rearrangement joins TRBV7-9 to TRBJ1-6, with TRBD1 matching 7 bases. Germline V gene sequence: CDR1 SEHNR, CDR2 FQNEAQ (reference sequence). The CDR3 contains 15 residues. V lost 4 bases, J lost 6 bases, and 6 bases stayed unmatched. This CDR3 is CASSSRDSLNSPLHF. The CDR3 coding sequence is TGTGCCAGCAGCTCTCGGGACAGCCTTAATTCACCCCTCCACTTT.

The V gene is TRBV5-1, the J gene TRBJ1-5; tentatively, D is TRBD1 (5 bases). The V gene lost 1 base and the J gene lost 0 bases, with 8 bases spanning the gap. CDR3 length equals 15 residues. Germline V lookup: CDR1 SGHRS, CDR2 YFSETQ. In DNA form, the CDR3 reads TGCGCCAGCAGCTTGAGGGGAGGTAGCAATCAGCCCCAGCATTTT. Translated, it gives CASSLRGGSNQPQHF.

The genes are TRBV6-5 and TRBJ1-2; 10 bases fit TRBD1. Trimming at V came to 5 bases and at J to 2 bases, leaving 2 bases not matched to a gene. This CDR3 is 14 amino acids long. CDR1 MNHEY and CDR2 SVGAGI come from the germline V gene. The CDR3 DNA reads TGTGCCAGCAGTCGGGGACAGGGGAACTATGGCTACACCTTC. This encodes CASSRGQGNYGYTF.

CDR3 nucleotide sequence: TGTGCCAGCAGCTCACAGGGGGCGGGAAACACCATATATTTT. Its translation is CASSSQGAGNTIYF. The chain uses TRBV5-4 and TRBJ1-3; 9 bases align to TRBD1. The CDR3 contains 14 residues. CDR1 is SGHNT, CDR2 YYREEE, per germline (reference sequence). Losses at the gene ends were 3 bases for V and 4 bases for J; bases not matched to a gene: 2.

The rearrangement links TRBV5-8 to TRBJ2-5; D not resolved. V shed 1 base and J shed 6 bases, with 10 bases lying between them. CDR3 length: 13 residues. Germline-derived CDR1 and CDR2 are SGHTS and YDEGEE. Here the CDR3 reads CASSLSGIKTQYF. The CDR3 DNA reads as TGTGCCAGCAGCTTGTCGGGTATCAAGACCCAGTACTTC.

The rearrangement uses TRBV6-5 and TRBJ1-2; tentatively, D is TRBD1 (5 bases). V was cut by 6 bases and J by 7 bases, with 21 bases left in between. Germline V CDR1 and CDR2: MNHEY, SVGAGI. This CDR3 contains 15 residues. CDR3 nucleotides: TGTGCCAGCAGGGGGATACAAGGCAGGGATCGTGGCTACACCTTC. Protein product: CASRGIQGRDRGYTF.